These T cell receptor beta chains were read from a single sample in a study of shared clonotypes between healthy human individuals. The protocol was immunoSEQ multiplex PCR, while the TCRdb copy is restricted to in-frame clones and leaves out a portion. The sample has some 1.5 million clones; about 96% are singletons. The specimen was naive CD4+ T cells sorted from blood. Receptor source: a man aged 25-45 years in good health. CDR3s include the opening cysteine and the closing phenylalanine or tryptophan.

V gene	J gene	CDR3 protein
TRBV7-3	TRBJ2-1	CASSLTDGSYEQFF
TRBV13	TRBJ2-7	CASSHLTRSRVSYEQYF
TRBV19	TRBJ2-1	CASRVSSGRSRNEQFF
TRBV29-1	TRBJ2-5	CSVDGVAAIQETQYF
TRBV30	TRBJ2-7	CAWTTGPYEQYF
TRBV7-8	TRBJ2-1	CASSDPGTPKYNEQFF
TRBV27	TRBJ2-2	CASSSLAGGSTGELFF
TRBV6-1	TRBJ2-7	CASSTVPAGEQYF
TRBV30	TRBJ1-5	CAWSVRYDQPQHF
TRBV9	TRBJ2-2	CASSVPNAGLANTGELFF
TRBV7-9	TRBJ2-1	CASSRRVEGGFNEQFF
TRBV7-9	TRBJ1-2	CASSSRLATGQYGYTF
TRBV28	TRBJ2-7	CASSTLAGGKTRAYEQYF
TRBV28	TRBJ2-5	CASSFFNQETRYF
TRBV9	TRBJ2-1	CASSQGLAGGNEQFF
TRBV7-2	TRBJ2-5	CASSLVILETQYF
TRBV9	TRBJ2-3	CASSSLAGVWDTQYF
TRBV19	TRBJ1-2	CASSGRGANYGYTF
TRBV18	TRBJ2-2	CASSPTFGANTGELFF
TRBV7-8	TRBJ2-7	CASSLSREGFHEQYF
TRBV28	TRBJ1-5	CASSLKGRRSQPQHF
TRBV5-1	TRBJ1-1	CASSLRNTEAFF
TRBV19	TRBJ2-5	CASSIGLSSAQETQYF
TRBV4-3	TRBJ2-1	CASSQEGGTGRNEQFF
TRBV15	TRBJ2-1	CATSMGQGDEQFF
TRBV29-1	TRBJ2-2	CSGTNQGPNTGELFF
TRBV2	TRBJ2-2	CASRPPRDLNTGELFF
TRBV5-1	TRBJ2-2	CASSLDNTGELFF
TRBV5-1	TRBJ2-5	CASSLRARTPQETQYF
TRBV7-9	TRBJ1-1	CASKLLRGEAFF
TRBV4-1	TRBJ1-3	CASSQDRGARSGNTIYF
TRBV7-3	TRBJ2-7	CASSLRNGAEQYF
TRBV30	TRBJ2-1	CAWSRLAGGYNEQFF
TRBV4-1	TRBJ2-5	CASSQDPTSQTQYF
TRBV29-1	TRBJ1-1	CSVVTDTNTEAFF
TRBV7-9	TRBJ2-3	CASSLATGREETDTQYF
TRBV13	TRBJ1-2	CATTSRAGYGYTF
TRBV7-9	TRBJ1-1	CASSLTVGTEAFF
TRBV9	TRBJ2-3	CASSTRTYTDTQYF
TRBV30	TRBJ1-2	CAWSTGGNYGYTF
TRBV25-1	TRBJ2-3	CASSEASGRRTDTQYF
TRBV6-6	TRBJ2-1	CASNGGGIQFF
TRBV19	TRBJ2-1	CASSMRIGNNEQFF
TRBV29-1	TRBJ2-7	CSVRDRARSSYEQYF
TRBV7-9	TRBJ2-2	CASSPPWGRNTGELFF
TRBV5-1	TRBJ2-7	CASSLGLAEPSYEQYF
TRBV7-9	TRBJ2-7	CASSFRGRTYEQYF
TRBV19	TRBJ2-1	CASSIGLLRGRMHNEQFF